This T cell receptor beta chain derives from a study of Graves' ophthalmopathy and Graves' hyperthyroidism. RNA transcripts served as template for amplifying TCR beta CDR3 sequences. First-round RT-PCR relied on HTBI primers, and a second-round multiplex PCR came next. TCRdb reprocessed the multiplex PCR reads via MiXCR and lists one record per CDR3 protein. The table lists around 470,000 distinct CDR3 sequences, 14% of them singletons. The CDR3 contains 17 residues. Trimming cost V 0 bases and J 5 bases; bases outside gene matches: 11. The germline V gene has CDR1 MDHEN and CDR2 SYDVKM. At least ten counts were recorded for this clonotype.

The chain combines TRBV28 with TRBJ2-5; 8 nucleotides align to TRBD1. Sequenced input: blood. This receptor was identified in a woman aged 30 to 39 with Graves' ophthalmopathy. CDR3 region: CASSLWGEAGGQETQYF. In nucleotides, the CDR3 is TGTGCCAGCAGTTTATGGGGGGAGGCAGGGGGCCAGGAGACCCAGTACTTC.